This T cell receptor (beta chain) was recovered during a study of radiation and T cells in renal cell carcinoma. Overall study context: Nephrectomy followed 15 Gy stereotactic body radiation by 4 weeks. The study, taken as a whole, reports: Without pretreatment biopsies, baseline tumor clonotype presence was undetermined. From baseline, blood top tumor clonotypes peaked at 2 weeks post-radiation.

This CDR3 is 18 amino acids long. The V gene end was trimmed by 1 base and the J gene end by 0 bases; junction bases not matched to a gene: 10. Germline V lookup: CDR1 GTSNPN, CDR2 SVGIG (reference sequence). On this clone: Its antigen is not known.

Repertoires were generated with immunoSEQ multiplex PCR, while TCRdb's copy carries only in-frame clones and drops some. The data contain about 130,000 clones, around 85% of them singletons. Specified time point: blood 2 weeks post-SBRT. Treatment described: 15 Gy SBRT to primary tumor, nephrectomy 4 weeks later. V gene TRBV30 combines with J gene TRBJ2-3; 10 bases fit TRBD1. The source was blood, collected from a patient whose treatment included radiotherapy and nephrectomy. This clonotype originated in a man aged 50-60 years with renal cell carcinoma. The CDR3 nucleotides read TGTGCCTGGAGTGATTTTCGCGGACAGGGGGGGAGCACAGATACGCAGTATTTT. Translated: CAWSDFRGQGGSTDTQYF.